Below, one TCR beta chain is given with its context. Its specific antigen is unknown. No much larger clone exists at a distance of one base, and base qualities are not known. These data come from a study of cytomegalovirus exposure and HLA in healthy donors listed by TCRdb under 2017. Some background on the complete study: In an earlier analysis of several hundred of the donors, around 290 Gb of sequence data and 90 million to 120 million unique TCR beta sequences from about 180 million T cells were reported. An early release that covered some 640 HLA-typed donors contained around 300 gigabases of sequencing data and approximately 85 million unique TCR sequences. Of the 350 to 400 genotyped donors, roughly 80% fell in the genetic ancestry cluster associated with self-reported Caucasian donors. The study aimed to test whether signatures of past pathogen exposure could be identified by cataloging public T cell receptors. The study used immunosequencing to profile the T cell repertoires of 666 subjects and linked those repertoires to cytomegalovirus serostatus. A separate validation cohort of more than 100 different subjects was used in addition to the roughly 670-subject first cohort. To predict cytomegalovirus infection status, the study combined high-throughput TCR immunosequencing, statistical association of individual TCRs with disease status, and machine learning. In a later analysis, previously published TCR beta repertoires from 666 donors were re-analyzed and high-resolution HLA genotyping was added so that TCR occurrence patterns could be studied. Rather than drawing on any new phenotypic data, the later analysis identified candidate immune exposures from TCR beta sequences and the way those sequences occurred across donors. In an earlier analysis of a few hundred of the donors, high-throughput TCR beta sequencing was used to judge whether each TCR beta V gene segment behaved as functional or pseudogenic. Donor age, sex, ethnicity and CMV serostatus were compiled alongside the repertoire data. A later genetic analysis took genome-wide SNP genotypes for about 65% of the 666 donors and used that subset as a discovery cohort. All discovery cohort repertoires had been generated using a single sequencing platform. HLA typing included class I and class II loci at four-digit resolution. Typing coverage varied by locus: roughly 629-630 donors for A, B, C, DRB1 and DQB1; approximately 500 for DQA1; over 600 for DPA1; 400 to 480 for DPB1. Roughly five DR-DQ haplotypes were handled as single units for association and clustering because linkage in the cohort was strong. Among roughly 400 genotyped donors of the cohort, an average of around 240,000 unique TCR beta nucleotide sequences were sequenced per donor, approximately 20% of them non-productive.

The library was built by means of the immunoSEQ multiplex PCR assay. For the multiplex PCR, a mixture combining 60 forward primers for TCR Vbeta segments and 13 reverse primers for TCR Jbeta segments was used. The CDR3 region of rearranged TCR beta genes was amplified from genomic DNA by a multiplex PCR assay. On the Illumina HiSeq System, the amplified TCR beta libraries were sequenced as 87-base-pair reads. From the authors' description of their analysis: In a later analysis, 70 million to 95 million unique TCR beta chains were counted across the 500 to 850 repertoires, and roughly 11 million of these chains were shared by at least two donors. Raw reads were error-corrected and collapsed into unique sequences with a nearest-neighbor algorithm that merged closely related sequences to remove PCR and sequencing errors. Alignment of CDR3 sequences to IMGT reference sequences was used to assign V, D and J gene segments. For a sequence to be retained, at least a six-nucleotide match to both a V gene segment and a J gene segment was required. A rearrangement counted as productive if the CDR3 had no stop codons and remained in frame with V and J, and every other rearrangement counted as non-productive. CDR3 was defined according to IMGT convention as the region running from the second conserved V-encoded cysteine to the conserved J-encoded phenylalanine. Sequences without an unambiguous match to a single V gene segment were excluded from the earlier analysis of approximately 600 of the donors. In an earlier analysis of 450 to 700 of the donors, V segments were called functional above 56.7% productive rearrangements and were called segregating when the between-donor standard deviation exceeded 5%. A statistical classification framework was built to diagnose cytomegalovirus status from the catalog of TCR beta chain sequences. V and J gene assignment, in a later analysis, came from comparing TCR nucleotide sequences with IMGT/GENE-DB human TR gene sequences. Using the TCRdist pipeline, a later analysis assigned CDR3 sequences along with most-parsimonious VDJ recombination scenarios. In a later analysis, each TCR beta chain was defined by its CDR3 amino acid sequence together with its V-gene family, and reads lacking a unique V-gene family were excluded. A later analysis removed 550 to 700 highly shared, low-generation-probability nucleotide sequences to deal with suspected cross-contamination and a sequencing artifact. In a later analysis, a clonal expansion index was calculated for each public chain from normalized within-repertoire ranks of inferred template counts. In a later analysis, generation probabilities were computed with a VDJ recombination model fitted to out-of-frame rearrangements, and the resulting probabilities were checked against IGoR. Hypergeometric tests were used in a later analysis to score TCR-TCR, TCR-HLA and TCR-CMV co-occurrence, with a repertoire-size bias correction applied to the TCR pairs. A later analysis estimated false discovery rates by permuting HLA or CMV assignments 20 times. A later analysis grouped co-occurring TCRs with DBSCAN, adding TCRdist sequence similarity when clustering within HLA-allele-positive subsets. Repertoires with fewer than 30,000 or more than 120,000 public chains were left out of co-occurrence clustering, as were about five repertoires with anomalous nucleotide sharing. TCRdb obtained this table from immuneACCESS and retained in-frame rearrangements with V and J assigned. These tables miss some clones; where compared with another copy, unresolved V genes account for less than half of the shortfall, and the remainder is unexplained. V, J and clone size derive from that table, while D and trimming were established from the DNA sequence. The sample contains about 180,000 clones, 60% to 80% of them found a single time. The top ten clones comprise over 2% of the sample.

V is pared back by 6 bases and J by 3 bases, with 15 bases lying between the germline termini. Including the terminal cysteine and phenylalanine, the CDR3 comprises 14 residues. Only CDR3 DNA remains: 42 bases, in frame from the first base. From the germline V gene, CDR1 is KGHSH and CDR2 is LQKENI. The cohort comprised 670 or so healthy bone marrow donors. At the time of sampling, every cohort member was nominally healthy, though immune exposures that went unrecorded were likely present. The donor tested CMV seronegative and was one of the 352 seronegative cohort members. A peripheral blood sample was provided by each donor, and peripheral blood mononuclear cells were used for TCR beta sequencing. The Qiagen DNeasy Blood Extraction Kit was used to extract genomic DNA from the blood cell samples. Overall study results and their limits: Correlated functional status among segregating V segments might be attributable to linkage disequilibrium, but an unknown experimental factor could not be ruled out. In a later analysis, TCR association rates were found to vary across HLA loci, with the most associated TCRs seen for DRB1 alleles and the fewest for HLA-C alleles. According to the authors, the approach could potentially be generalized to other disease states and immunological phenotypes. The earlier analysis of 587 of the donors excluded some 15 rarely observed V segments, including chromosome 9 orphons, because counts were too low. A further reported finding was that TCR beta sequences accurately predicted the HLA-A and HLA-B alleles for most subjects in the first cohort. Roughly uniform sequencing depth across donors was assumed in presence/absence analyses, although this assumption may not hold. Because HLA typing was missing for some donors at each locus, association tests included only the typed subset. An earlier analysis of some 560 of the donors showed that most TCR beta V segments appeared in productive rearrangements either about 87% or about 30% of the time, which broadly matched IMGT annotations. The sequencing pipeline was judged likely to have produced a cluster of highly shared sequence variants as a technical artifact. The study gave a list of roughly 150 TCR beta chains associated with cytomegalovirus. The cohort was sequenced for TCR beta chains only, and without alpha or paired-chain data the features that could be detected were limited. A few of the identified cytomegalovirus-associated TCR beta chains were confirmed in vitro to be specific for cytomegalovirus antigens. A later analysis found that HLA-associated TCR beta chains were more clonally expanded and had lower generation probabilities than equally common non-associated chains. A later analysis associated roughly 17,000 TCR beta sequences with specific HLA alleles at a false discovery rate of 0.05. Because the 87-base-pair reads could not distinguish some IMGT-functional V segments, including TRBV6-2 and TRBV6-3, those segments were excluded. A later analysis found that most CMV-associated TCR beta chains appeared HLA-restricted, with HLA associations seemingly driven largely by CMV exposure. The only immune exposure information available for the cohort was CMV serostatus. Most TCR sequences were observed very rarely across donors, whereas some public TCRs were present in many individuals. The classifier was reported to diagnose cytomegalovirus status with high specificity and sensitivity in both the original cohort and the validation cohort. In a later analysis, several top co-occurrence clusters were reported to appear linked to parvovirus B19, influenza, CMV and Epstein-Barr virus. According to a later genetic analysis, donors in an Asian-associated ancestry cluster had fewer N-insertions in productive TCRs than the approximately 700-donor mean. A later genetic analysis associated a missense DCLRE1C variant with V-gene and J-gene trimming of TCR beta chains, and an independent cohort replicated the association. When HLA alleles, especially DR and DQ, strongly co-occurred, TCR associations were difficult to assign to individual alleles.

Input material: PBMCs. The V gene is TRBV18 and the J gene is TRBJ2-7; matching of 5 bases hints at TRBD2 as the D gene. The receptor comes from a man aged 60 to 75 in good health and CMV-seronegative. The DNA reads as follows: TGTGCCAGCTCGCCCGGGATTCTTCACTACGAGCAGTACTTC. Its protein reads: CASSPGILHYEQYF.